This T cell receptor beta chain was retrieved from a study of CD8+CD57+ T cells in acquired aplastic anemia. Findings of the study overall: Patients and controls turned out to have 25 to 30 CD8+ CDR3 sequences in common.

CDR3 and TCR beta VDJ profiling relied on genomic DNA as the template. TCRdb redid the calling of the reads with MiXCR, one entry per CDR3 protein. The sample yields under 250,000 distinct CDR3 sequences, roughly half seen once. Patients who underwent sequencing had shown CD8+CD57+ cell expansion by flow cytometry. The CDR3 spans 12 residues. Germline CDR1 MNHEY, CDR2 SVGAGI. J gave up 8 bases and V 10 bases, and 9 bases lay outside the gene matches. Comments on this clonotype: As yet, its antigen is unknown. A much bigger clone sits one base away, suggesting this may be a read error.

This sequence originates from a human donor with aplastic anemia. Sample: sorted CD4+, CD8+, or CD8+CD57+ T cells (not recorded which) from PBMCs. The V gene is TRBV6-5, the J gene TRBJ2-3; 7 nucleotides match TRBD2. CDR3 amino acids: CAIGEGVGTQYF. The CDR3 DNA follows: TGTGCCATTGGGGAGGGTGTGGGTACGCAGTATTTT.